This T cell receptor (beta chain) was identified during a study of blood T cells in healthy people across ages (dated by TCRdb to about 2015). As for the study more broadly: In model experiments, roughly one uniquely barcoded TCR beta cDNA molecule per two T cells was captured by template switching. Age-related changes in TCR beta repertoire diversity were measured in the study by deep sequencing normalized with unique cDNA molecular identifiers. The donors were split into four age groups: young (average 16 years), middle-aged (around 37), aged (about 62) and long-lived (roughly 86). To avoid experimental bias, donors of different ages were randomly spread across the sequencing lanes. Two additional independent replicas of 1 million unique cDNA reads from the same blood draw were analyzed for two donors (one aged 18 to 30 and one aged 80 or older). What the study reported, not specific to this receptor: As age increased, observed TCR beta diversity per million T cells dropped in a roughly linear way, and a significant reduction was already evident by age 40. Total diversity estimates from one million sequenced T cells were considered lower bounds and underestimates. Observed TCR beta diversity correlated strongly with the percentage of naive T cells measured by flow cytometry. Because profiling used bulk unsorted PBMCs, naive and antigen-experienced compartments could not be compared conclusively. Because donor CMV infection status was unknown, age-related changes in expanded clonotypes were potentially confounded. Compared with the aged group, the long-lived group had more naive CD4+ T cells, fewer expanded clones and increased TCR diversity, suggesting age selection.

Libraries were prepared through 5' RACE. TCRdb names Illumina HiSeq 2500 as the instrument used. A second PCR of roughly 7 to 11 cycles was run with a J-beta primer mix and a sample-barcoded 5' primer. A template-switch 5' adaptor carrying 12 random nucleotides introduced a unique molecular identifier onto each TCR beta cDNA molecule. At least 2.5 million CDR3-containing paired-end reads were obtained from each sample. All of the RNA was converted into first-strand cDNA using the Mint cDNA synthesis kit, with a TRBC-specific oligonucleotide serving as the primer. Following uracil-DNA glycosylase treatment, a first 18-cycle PCR with universal primers M1SS and BC2_uni_R was performed on all cDNA. The original methods were these. For normalization, 1 million high-quality reads, each with a distinct molecular identifier, were randomly selected from each sample. Instead of being binned into consensus sequences, reads that shared molecular identifiers were thrown out. MiTCR, run with a Q25 quality threshold and the strictest error-elimination algorithm, handled CDR3 identification, clonotype clustering and error correction. A nonparametric unseen species model with Euler transformation was used to estimate a lower bound on total TCR beta diversity. The public sequencing data were trimmed at Q25 with fastp and processed into clonotypes with MiXCR by TCRdb, which kept only in-frame beta chains. Rows are unified per CDR3 protein, each entry keeping the most common DNA and genes. Here the V and J calls rest on TCRdb's processing, not on the authors' analysis. A total of hundreds of thousands of distinct CDR3 sequences appear in this sample, approximately 49% of them only once. Around a third of the sample is taken by the ten largest.

The donors were 40 or so Caucasian individuals from Russia, aged roughly 6 to 100 years, who were systemically healthy. Each donor gave 9 to 10 milliliters of peripheral blood, collected into EDTA-treated Vacutainer tubes. Ficoll-Paque density-gradient centrifugation was used to isolate PBMCs, with at least 6.5 million per sample. Total RNA, at least 6 micrograms per sample, was extracted from PBMCs with Trizol reagent. For every donor, an aliquot of PBMCs went through flow cytometry to measure the percentages of naive CD45RAhigh/CD27high T cells. Points on this clonotype: No cognate antigen has been identified for it. Base qualities are not at hand, and no much larger clone is one base apart.

Germline trimming amounts to 4 bases on V and 8 bases on J, with 15 as the count of junction bases outside the gene matches. The germline V gene (reference sequence) sets CDR1 to SGHKS and CDR2 to YYEKEE. Inclusive of the bounding cysteine and phenylalanine, the CDR3 is 17 residues long. Only the CDR3 DNA is retained, 51 bases long and in frame from the first base. This sequence uses TRBV5-5 and TRBJ2-1, with TRBD2 identical over 10 junction bases. The source material was blood. This TCR was sampled from a woman aged 55-70 years in good health. The DNA reads as follows: TGTGCCAGCAGCCATAAGCATCTAGCGGGAGTTAGCGATGAGCAGTTCTTC. This codes for CASSHKHLAGVSDEQFF.